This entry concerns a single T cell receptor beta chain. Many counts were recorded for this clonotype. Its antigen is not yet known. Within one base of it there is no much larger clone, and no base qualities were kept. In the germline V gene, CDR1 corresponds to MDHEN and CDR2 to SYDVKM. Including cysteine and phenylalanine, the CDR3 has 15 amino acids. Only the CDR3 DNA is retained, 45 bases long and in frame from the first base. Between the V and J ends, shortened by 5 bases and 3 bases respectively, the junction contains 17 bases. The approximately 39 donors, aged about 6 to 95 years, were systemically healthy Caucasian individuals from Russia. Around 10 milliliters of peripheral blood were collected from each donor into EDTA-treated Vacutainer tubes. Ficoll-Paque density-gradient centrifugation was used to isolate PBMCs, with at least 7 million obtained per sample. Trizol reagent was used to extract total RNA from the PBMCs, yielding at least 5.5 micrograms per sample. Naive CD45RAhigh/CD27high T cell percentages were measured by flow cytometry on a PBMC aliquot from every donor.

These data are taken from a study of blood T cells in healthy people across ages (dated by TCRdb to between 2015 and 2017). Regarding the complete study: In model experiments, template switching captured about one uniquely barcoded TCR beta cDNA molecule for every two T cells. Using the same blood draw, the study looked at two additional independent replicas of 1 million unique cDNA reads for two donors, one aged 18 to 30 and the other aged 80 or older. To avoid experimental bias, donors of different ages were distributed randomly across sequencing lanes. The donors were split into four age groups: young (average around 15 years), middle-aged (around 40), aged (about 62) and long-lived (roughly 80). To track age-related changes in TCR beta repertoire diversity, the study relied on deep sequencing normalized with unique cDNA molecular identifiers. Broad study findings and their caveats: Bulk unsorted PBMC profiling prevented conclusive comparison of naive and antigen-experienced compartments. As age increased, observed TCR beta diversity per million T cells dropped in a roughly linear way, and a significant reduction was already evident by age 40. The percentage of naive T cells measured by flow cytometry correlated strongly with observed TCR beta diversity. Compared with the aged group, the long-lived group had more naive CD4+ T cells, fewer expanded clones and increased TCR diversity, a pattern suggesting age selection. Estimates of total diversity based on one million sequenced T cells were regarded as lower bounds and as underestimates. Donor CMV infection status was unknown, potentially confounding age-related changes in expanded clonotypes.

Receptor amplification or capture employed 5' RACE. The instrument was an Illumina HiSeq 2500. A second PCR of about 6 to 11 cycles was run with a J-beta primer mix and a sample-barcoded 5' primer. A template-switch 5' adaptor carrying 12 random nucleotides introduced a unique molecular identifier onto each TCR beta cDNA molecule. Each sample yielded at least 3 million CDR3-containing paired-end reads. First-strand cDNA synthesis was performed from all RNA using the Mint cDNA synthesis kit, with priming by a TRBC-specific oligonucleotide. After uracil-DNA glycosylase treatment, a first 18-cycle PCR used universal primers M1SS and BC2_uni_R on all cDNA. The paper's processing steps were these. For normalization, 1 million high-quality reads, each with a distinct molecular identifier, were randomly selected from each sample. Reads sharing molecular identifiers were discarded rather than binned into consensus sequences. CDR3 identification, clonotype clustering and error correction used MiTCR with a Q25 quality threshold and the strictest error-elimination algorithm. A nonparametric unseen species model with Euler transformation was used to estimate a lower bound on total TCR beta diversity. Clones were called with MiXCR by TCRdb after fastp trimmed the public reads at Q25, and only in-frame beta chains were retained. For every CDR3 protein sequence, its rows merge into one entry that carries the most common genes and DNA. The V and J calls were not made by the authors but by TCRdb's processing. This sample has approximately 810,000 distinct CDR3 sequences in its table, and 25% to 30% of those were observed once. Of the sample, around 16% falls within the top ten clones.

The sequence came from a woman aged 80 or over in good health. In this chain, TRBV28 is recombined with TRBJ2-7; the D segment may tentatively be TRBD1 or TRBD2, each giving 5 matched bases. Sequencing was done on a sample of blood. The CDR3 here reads CASSARRGVYYEQYF. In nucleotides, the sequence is TGTGCCAGCAGTGCTCGTAGAGGGGTATACTACGAGCAGTACTTC.